Shown below are 16 T cell receptor beta chains from a single sample sequenced in a study of blood T cell repertoires in COVID-19. Clones were read by immunoSEQ multiplex PCR, and TCRdb kept only the in-frame ones, dropping some. The data contain around 280,000 clones, 85% of them singletons. Sequencing was carried out using peripheral blood. The origin of the receptors is a woman aged 45 to 65 with active or convalescent COVID-19.

This chain uses TRBV7-2 with TRBJ1-6; unclear D gene. CDR3 length: 15 residues. With 5 bases removed from V and 0 bases from J, the gap between germline ends came to 8 bases. Germline V gene lookup returns CDR1 SGHTA and CDR2 FQGNSA. CDR3 sequence (DNA): TGTGCCAGCAGCGATGGGAGCTCCTATAATTCACCCCTCCACTTT. Translated: CASSDGSSYNSPLHF.

The sample holds a few counts of this clone. The chain uses TRBV7-9 and TRBJ2-1; D might be TRBD2 (6 bases). This CDR3 comprises 13 residues. Trimming took 0 bases from V and 7 from J, leaving 7 bases between them. From germline, CDR1 is SEHNR and CDR2 FQNEAQ (reference sequence). The CDR3 DNA reads as TGTGCCAGCAGCTTAGCCCGGGAGAATGAGCAGTTCTTC. This translates into CASSLARENEQFF.

The CDR3, as DNA: TGTGCAACTAATATAGCGGGAGGATTGGATACGCAGTATTTT. It is translated as CATNIAGGLDTQYF. The chain employs TRBV30 and TRBJ2-3; 10 bases align to TRBD2. This CDR3 region has 14 residues. CDR1 is GTSNPN, CDR2 SVGIG, per germline (reference sequence). The full variable domain, its missing parts supplied by reference TRBV30 and TRBJ2-3, is SQTIHQWPATLVQPVGSPLSLECTVEGTSNPNLYWYRQAAGRGLQLLFYSVGIGQISSEVPQNLSASRPQDRQFILSSKKLLLSDSGFYLCATNIAGGLDTQYFGPGTRLTVL.

The chain joins TRBV6-5 to TRBJ2-1; D gene unclear. V lost 6 bases and J 3 bases, leaving 15 bases between the germline ends. The CDR3 runs to 15 residues. From germline, CDR1 is MNHEY and CDR2 SVGAGI. The CDR3 loop reads CASSPPFQNYNEQFF. The CDR3 coding sequence is TGTGCCAGCAGCCCGCCTTTTCAGAACTACAATGAGCAGTTCTTC.

J is TRBJ2-3 and V is TRBV18, with D perhaps TRBD2 (6 bases). Deletions cut 3 bases from V and 4 bases from J, with 8 bases between. CDR1 and CDR2 from the germline V gene are KGHSH and LQKENI. The CDR3 covers 13 residues. Here the CDR3 reads CASSPTSSDTQYF. The CDR3 bases are TGTGCCAGCTCACCGACTAGTTCAGATACGCAGTATTTT.

The chain employs TRBV27 and TRBJ2-5, with 9 bases that match TRBD2. The CDR3 runs to 17 residues. Trimming cost V 0 bases and J 1 base; bases outside gene matches: 6. Per the germline V gene, CDR1 is MNHEY and CDR2 is SMNVEV (reference sequence). CDR3 sequence reads: CASSLSRLAGIQETQYF. The CDR3 DNA reads TGTGCCAGCAGTTTATCGAGGCTAGCGGGGATCCAAGAGACCCAGTACTTC.

The chain is built from TRBV2 and TRBJ1-3, with D uncertain. Per the germline V gene, CDR1 is SNHLY and CDR2 is FYNNEI. Between the trimmed V and J ends, which lost 5 bases and 0 bases, there was a span of 17 bases. CDR3 length: 17 residues. The CDR3 reads CASSLGSRVLSGNTIYF. In DNA form, the CDR3 reads TGTGCCAGCAGTCTGGGATCGAGGGTCCTCTCTGGAAACACCATATATTTT.

The chain employs TRBV7-9 and TRBJ1-5, with TRBD1 matching 7 bases. Losses at the gene ends were 5 bases for V and 4 bases for J; bases not matched to a gene: 8. The CDR3 totals 15 residues. Germline V gene lookup returns CDR1 SEHNR and CDR2 FQNEAQ (reference sequence). The CDR3 DNA follows: TGTGCCAGCAGCCGCACAGGGGTAGGGAATCAGCCCCAGCATTTT. This codes for CASSRTGVGNQPQHF.

The chain has TRBV7-2 and TRBJ1-4; D is possibly TRBD1 (5 bases). Germline V CDR1 and CDR2: SGHTA, FQGNSA. The CDR3 is 12 amino acids. Deletions cut 5 bases from V and 12 bases from J, with 13 bases between. The CDR3 nucleotides read TGTGCCAGCAGCCACCCTACAGGAGAACTGTTTTTT. It is translated as CASSHPTGELFF.

The count of this clone is one. Other DNA sequences in this sample translate to the same CDR3. V and J are TRBV11-2 and TRBJ2-3; 7 bases agree with TRBD2. This CDR3 has 15 amino acids. The V gene end was trimmed by 1 base and the J gene end by 3 bases; junction bases not matched to a gene: 4. In germline, CDR1 is SGHAT, CDR2 FQNNGV. CDR3 nucleotides: TGTGCCAGCAGCTTAGCGGGAGGTTTGACAGATACGCAGTATTTT. Its translation is CASSLAGGLTDTQYF. The complete variable domain, with remaining parts taken from reference TRBV11-2 and TRBJ2-3, reads EAGVAQSPRYKIIEKRQSVAFWCNPISGHATLYWYQQILGQGPKLLIQFQNNGVVDDSQLPKDRFSAERLKGVDSTLKIQPAKLEDSAVYLCASSLAGGLTDTQYFGPGTRLTVL.

V usage is TRBV5-6 and J usage is TRBJ1-5; D might be TRBD1 (5 bases). Trimming removed 4 bases from V and 6 bases from J, with 23 bases in between. CDR3 length: 17 residues. Germline CDR1 is SGHDT and CDR2 is YYEEEE. In DNA form, the CDR3 reads TGTGCCAGCAGCCCAAACGCAGGGTGGTCTTTTCGTCAGCCCCAGCATTTT. It codes for CASSPNAGWSFRQPQHF.

The chain uses TRBV27 and TRBJ2-7, with 7 positions matching TRBD1. V shed 5 bases and J 2 bases; nucleotides not matched to a gene: 6. The CDR3 loop spans 14 amino acids. The germline V gene encodes CDR1 MNHEY and CDR2 SMNVEV (reference sequence). The CDR3 spells CASSPTGLAYEQYF. CDR3 DNA: TGTGCCAGCAGTCCGACAGGGCTAGCCTACGAGCAGTACTTC.

The chain uses TRBV2 and TRBJ2-7, with a possible D match to TRBD2 (6 bases). CDR1 is SNHLY, CDR2 FYNNEI, per germline. The V and J ends lost 3 bases and 6 bases respectively, with 15 bases between them. CDR3 length: 14 residues. The CDR3 region has the DNA TGTGCCAGCAGTGAGTGGCAGGGACTGGGCGAGCAGTACTTC. Its protein is CASSEWQGLGEQYF.

The V gene is TRBV3-1 (or the pseudogene TRBV3-2), the J gene TRBJ1-4, with TRBD1 as a possible D gene (5 bases). The CDR3 has 13 amino acids. The V end was cut by 5 bases, the J end by 7 bases, with 11 bases between. CDR1 LGHDT and CDR2 YNNKEL come from the germline V gene (reference sequence). The CDR3 region is CASSWGQGEKLFF. The CDR3 region has the DNA TGTGCCAGCAGCTGGGGCCAGGGTGAAAAACTGTTTTTT.

The rearrangement uses TRBV6-5 and TRBJ2-3; D remains unclear. The V end lost 0 bases, the J end lost 4 bases, and 11 bases lay between the germline ends. Germline CDR1 reads MNHEY; CDR2 reads SVGAGI. The CDR3 spans 15 residues. The DNA for the CDR3 is TGTGCCAGCAGTTACTCGAGAAATCCCGCAGATACGCAGTATTTT. It specifies CASSYSRNPADTQYF.

J is TRBJ1-1 and V is TRBV29-1; possible D gene TRBD1, 5 bases. V was pared by 2 bases and J by 3 bases, with 10 bases between. Germline assignment: CDR1 SQVTM and CDR2 ANQGSEA. The CDR3 has 13 amino acids. The CDR3 reads CSVELGGYTEAFF. CDR3 DNA sequence: TGCAGCGTTGAATTGGGGGGATACACTGAAGCTTTCTTT. Full variable domain (missing parts from reference TRBV29-1 and TRBJ1-1): SAVISQKPSRDICQRGTSLTIQCQVDSQVTMMFWYRQQPGQSLTLIATANQGSEATYESGFVIDKFPISRPNLTFSTLTVSNMSPEDSSIYLCSVELGGYTEAFFGQGTRLTVV.